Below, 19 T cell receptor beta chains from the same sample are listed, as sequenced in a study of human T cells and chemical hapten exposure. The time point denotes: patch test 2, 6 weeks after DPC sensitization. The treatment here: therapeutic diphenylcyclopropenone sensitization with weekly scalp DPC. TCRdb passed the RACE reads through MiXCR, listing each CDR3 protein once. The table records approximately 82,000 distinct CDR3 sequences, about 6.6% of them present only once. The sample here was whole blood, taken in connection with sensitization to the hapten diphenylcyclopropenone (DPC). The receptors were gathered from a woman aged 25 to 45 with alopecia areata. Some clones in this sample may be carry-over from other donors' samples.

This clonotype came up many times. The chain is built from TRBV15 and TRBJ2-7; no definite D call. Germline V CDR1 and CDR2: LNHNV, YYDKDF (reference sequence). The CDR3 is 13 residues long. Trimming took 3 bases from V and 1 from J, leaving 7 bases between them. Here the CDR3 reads CATSRYISYEQYF. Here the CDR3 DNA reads TGTGCCACCAGCAGGTATATTTCCTACGAGCAGTACTTC.

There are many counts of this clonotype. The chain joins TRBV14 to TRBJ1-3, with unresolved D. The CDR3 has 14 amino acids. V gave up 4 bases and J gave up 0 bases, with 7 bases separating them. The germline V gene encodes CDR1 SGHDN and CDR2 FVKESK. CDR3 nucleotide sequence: TGTGCCAGCAGCCGAAGTTACTCTGGAAACACCATATATTTT. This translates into CASSRSYSGNTIYF.

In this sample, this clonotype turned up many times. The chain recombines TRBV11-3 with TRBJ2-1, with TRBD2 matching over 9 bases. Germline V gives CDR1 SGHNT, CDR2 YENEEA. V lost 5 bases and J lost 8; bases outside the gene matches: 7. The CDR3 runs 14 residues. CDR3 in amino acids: CASSLGTSQYEQFF. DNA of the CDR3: TGTGCCAGCAGCCTAGGGACTAGCCAGTATGAGCAGTTCTTC. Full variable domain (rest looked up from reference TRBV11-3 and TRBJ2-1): EAGVVQSPRYKIIEKKQPVAFWCNPISGHNTLYWYLQNLGQGPELLIRYENEEAVDDSQLPKDRFSAERLKGVDSTLKIQPAELGDSAVYLCASSLGTSQYEQFFGPGTRLTVL.

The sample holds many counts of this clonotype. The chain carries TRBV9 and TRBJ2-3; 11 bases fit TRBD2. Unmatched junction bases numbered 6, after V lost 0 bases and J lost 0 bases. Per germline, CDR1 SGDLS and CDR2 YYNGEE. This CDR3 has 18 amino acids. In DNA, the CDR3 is TGTGCCAGCAGCGTAGCGGCTAGCGGGGGGCGTAGCACAGATACGCAGTATTTT. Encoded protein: CASSVAASGGRSTDTQYF. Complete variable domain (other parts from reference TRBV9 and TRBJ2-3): DSGVTQTPKHLITATGQRVTLRCSPRSGDLSVYWYQQSLDQGLQFLIQYYNGEERAKGNILERFSAQQFPDLHSELNLSSLELGDSALYFCASSVAASGGRSTDTQYFGPGTRLTVL.

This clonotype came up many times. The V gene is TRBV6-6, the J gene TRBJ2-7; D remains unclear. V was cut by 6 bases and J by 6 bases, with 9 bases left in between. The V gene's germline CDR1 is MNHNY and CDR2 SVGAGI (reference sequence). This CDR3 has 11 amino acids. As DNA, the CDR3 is TGTGCCAGCAGCCCCAGGTTCGAGCAGTACTTC. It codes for CASSPRFEQYF.

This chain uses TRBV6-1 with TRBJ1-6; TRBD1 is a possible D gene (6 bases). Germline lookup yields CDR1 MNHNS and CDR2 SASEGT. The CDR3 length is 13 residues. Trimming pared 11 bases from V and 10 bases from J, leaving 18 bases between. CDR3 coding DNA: TGTGCCCTCCAAGAGCAGGGGAACTCACCCCTCCACTTT. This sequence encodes CALQEQGNSPLHF.

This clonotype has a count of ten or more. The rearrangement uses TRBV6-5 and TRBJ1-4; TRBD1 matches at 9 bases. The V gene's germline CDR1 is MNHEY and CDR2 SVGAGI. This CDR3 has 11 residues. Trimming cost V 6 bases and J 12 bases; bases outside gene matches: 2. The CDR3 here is CASRTGGELFF. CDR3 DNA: TGTGCCAGCAGGACAGGGGGGGAACTGTTTTTT.

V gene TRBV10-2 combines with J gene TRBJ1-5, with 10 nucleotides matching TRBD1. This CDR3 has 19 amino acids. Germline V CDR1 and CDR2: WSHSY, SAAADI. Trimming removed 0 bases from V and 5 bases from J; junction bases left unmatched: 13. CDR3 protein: CASSESGDRGRRGYQPQHF. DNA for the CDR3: TGCGCCAGCAGTGAGTCGGGGGACAGGGGCCGCCGGGGATATCAGCCCCAGCATTTT.

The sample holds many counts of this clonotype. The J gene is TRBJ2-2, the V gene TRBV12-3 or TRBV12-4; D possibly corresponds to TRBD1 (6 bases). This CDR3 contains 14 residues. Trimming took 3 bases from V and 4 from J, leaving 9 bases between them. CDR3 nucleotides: TGTGCCAGCAGTTTCAGGGGTACCACCGGGGAGCTGTTTTTT. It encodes CASSFRGTTGELFF.

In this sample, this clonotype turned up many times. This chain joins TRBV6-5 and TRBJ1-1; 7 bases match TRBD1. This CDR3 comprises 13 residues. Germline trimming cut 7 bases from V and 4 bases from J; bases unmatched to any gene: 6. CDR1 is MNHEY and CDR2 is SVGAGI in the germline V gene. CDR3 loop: CASTNAGGTEAFF. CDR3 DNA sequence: TGTGCCAGCACCAACGCAGGGGGCACTGAAGCTTTCTTT.

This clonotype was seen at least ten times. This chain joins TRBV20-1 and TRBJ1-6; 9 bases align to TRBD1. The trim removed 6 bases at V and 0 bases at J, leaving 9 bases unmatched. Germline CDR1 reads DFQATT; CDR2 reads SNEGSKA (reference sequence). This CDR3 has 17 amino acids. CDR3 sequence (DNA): TGCAGTGCCGGAGGACAGGGGCTGAGCTCCTATAATTCACCCCTCCACTTT. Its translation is CSAGGQGLSSYNSPLHF.

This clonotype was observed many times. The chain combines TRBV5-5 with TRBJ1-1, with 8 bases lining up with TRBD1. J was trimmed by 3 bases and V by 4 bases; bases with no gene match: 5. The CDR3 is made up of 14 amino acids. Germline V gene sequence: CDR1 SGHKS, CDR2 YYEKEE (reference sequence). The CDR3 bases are TGTGCCAGCAGCCCAGACAGGGGACACACTGAAGCTTTCTTT. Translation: CASSPDRGHTEAFF.

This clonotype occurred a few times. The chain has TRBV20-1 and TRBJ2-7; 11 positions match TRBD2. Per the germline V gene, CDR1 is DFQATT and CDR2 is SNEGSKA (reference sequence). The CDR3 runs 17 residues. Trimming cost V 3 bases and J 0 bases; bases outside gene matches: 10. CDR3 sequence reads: CSASTPSGGQTSYEQYF. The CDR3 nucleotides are TGCAGTGCTAGTACCCCTAGCGGGGGGCAGACCTCCTACGAGCAGTACTTC.

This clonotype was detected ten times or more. The CDR3 sequence: CSVEVEGTTDTQYF. CDR3 coding DNA: TGCAGCGTTGAAGTGGAGGGAACCACAGATACGCAGTATTTT. The rearrangement joins TRBV29-1 to TRBJ2-3, with a possible D match to TRBD2 (6 bases). V lost 1 base and J 2 bases, leaving 10 bases between the germline ends. Germline V gene lookup returns CDR1 SQVTM and CDR2 ANQGSEA. This CDR3 has 14 amino acids.

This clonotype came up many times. The CDR3 spells CASSLVNYGYTF. The CDR3, as DNA: TGTGCCAGCAGCTTAGTTAACTATGGCTACACCTTC. The V call is TRBV5-4, the J call TRBJ1-2, with D uncertain. Trimming took 2 bases from V and 1 from J, leaving 3 bases between them. CDR3 length: 12 amino acids. Per the germline V gene, CDR1 is SGHNT and CDR2 is YYREEE (reference sequence).

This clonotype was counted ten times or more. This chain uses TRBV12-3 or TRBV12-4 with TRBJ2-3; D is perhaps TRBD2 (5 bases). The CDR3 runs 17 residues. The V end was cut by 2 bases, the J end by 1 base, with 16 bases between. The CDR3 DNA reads TGTGCCAGCAGTTTACGCGTCGGGGATTTAGGCACAGATACGCAGTATTTT. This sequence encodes CASSLRVGDLGTDTQYF.

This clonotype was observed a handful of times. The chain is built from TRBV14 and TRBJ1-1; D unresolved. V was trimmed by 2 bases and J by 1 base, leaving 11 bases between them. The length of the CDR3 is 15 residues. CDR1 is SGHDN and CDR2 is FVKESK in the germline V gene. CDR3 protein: CASSQWGARNTEAFF. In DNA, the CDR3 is TGTGCCAGCAGCCAATGGGGAGCTCGGAACACTGAAGCTTTCTTT.

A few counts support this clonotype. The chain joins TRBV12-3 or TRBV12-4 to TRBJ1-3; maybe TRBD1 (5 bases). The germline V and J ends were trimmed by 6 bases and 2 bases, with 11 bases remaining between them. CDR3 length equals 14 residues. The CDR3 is CASRLQGAGNTIYF. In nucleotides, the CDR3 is TGTGCCAGCAGGCTCCAGGGAGCTGGAAACACCATATATTTT.

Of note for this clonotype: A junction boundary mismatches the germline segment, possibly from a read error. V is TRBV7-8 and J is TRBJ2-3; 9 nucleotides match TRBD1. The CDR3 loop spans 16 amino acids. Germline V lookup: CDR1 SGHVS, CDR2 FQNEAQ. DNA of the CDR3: TGTGCCAGCAGCATCCGGGACAGGGAGGGCACAGCTACGCAGTATTTT. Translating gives CASSIRDREGTATQYF. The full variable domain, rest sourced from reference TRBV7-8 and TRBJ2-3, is GAGVSQSPRYKVAKRGQDVALRCDPISGHVSLFWYQQALGQGPEFLTYFQNEAQLDKSGLPSDRFFAERPEGSVSTLKIQRTQQEDSAVYLCASSIRDREGTATQYFGPGTRLTVL.